The T cell receptor (beta chain) described here comes from a study of breast tumors, draining lymph nodes, adjacent tissues. TCRdb itself ran the multiplex PCR reads through MiXCR, one entry per CDR3 protein. The sample includes under 25,000 distinct CDR3 sequences, roughly 43% of them seen just once. The CDR3 covers 14 residues. Germline V CDR1 and CDR2: SGHTA, FQGNSA. Trimming took off 1 base at V and 4 bases at J, with 8 bases between the two ends. The genes are TRBV7-2 and TRBJ2-1, with D unresolved. Source material: breast tumor tissue. This TCR was recovered from a female donor with breast cancer. Some clones in this sample may be carry-over from other donors' samples. The DNA of the CDR3 is TGTGCCAGCAGCTTAGTATTAGCATACAATGAGCAGTTCTTC. Translating it yields CASSLVLAYNEQFF.